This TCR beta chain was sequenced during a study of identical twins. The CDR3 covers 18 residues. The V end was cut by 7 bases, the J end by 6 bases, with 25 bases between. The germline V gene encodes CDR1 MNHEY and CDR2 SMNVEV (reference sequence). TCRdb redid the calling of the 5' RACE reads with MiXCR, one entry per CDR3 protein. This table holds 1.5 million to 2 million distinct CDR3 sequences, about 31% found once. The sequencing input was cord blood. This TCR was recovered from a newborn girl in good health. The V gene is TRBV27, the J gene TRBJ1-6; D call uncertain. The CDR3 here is CASKEQPTSRARNSPLHF. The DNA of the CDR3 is TGTGCCAGCAAGGAACAACCCACAAGCAGAGCCCGTAATTCACCCCTCCACTTT.